The next 8 T cell receptor beta chains were all read from a single sample in a study of blood T cell repertoires in COVID-19. Here immunoSEQ multiplex PCR was the method, and the copy in TCRdb shows in-frame clones only, minus some. The top ten clones hold 2% to 3% of a sample with 300,000 to 400,000 clones, roughly 90% of them seen once. The sequencing input was PBMCs or T cells enriched from blood (not recorded which). These receptors were obtained from a man between 60 and 70 years old who had recovered from COVID-19.

The rearrangement uses TRBV28 and TRBJ1-1, with 8 bases fitting TRBD1. The V gene's germline CDR1 is MDHEN and CDR2 SYDVKM. Losses at the gene ends were 8 bases for V and 3 bases for J; bases not matched to a gene: 14. This CDR3 spans 16 amino acids. DNA of the CDR3: TGTGCCAGCCCCCCGTCGACAGGGGCTAGGGACACTGAAGCTTTCTTT. The encoded protein is CASPPSTGARDTEAFF.

This rearrangement joins TRBV3-1 (or the pseudogene TRBV3-2) to TRBJ2-6; no definite D call. CDR1 is LGHDT and CDR2 is YNNKEL in the germline V gene (reference sequence). The CDR3 has 15 amino acids. The V and J ends lost 0 bases and 0 bases respectively, with 3 bases between them. The CDR3 nucleotides are TGTGCCAGCAGCCAAGACTCCTCTGGGGCCAACGTCCTGACTTTC. This gives the protein CASSQDSSGANVLTF.

CDR3 sequence: CASNPGREAYNSPLHF. CDR3 DNA: TGTGCCAGTAACCCGGGGAGGGAGGCCTATAATTCACCCCTCCACTTT. The rearrangement joins TRBV19 to TRBJ1-6; unclear D gene. This CDR3 has 16 residues. CDR1 and CDR2 from the germline V gene are LNHDA and SQIVND (reference sequence). V was pared by 7 bases and J by 2 bases, with 15 bases between.

In its sample, this clone was seen a few times. The chain uses TRBV7-2 and TRBJ2-2; 11 nucleotides match TRBD2. The V and J ends lost 4 bases and 7 bases, in that order; junction bases with no gene match: 8. The V gene's germline CDR1 is SGHTA and CDR2 FQGNSA. The CDR3 is 16 amino acids. CDR3 protein: CASSWGLAGGGGELFF. The CDR3 coding sequence is TGTGCCAGCAGCTGGGGGCTAGCGGGAGGTGGCGGGGAGCTGTTTTTT.

V is TRBV29-1 and J is TRBJ1-1, with D possibly matching TRBD1 (5 bases). Trimming shortened V by 4 bases and J by 1 base, and 10 bases separated the two germline ends. Germline V gene sequence: CDR1 SQVTM, CDR2 ANQGSEA. This CDR3 spans 13 amino acids. In nucleotides, the CDR3 is TGCAGCGTTGTCCCCAGGGAGAACACTGAAGCTTTCTTT. Protein sequence: CSVVPRENTEAFF. Complete variable domain (other parts from reference TRBV29-1 and TRBJ1-1): SAVISQKPSRDICQRGTSLTIQCQVDSQVTMMFWYRQQPGQSLTLIATANQGSEATYESGFVIDKFPISRPNLTFSTLTVSNMSPEDSSIYLCSVVPRENTEAFFGQGTRLTVV.

This sequence joins TRBV5-8 and TRBJ1-6; D gene ambiguous. The CDR3 is 13 residues long. Between the trimmed V and J ends, which lost 2 bases and 7 bases, there was a span of 7 bases. Germline CDR1 SGHTS, CDR2 YDEGEE. DNA of the CDR3: TGTGCCAGCAGCTTTCGAGTCAATTCACCCCTCCACTTT. Protein product: CASSFRVNSPLHF. The full variable domain, completed using reference TRBV5-8 and TRBJ1-6, is EAGVTQSPTHLIKTRGQQATLRCSPISGHTSVYWYQQALGLGLQFLLWYDEGEERNRGNFPPRFSGRQFPNYSSELNVNALELEDSALYLCASSFRVNSPLHFGNGTRLTVT.

J is TRBJ1-3 and V is TRBV24-1; TRBD1 matches 7 bases. With V trimmed by 2 bases and J by 0 bases, 3 bases remained unmatched. This CDR3 spans 16 amino acids. Germline CDR1 KGHDR, CDR2 SFDVKD. CDR3 region: CATSDWDSVSGNTIYF. The CDR3, as DNA: TGTGCCACCAGTGATTGGGACAGCGTCTCTGGAAACACCATATATTTT.

The chain couples TRBV9 to TRBJ2-3; TRBD2 matches 9 bases. Germline V gene data show CDR1 as SGDLS and CDR2 as YYNGEE. Unmatched junction bases numbered 15, after V lost 4 bases and J lost 0 bases. The CDR3 is 19 amino acids. This CDR3 is CASSQGLASTTTSTDTQYF. CDR3 coding DNA: TGTGCCAGCAGCCAAGGACTAGCGAGCACGACTACTAGCACAGATACGCAGTATTTT.